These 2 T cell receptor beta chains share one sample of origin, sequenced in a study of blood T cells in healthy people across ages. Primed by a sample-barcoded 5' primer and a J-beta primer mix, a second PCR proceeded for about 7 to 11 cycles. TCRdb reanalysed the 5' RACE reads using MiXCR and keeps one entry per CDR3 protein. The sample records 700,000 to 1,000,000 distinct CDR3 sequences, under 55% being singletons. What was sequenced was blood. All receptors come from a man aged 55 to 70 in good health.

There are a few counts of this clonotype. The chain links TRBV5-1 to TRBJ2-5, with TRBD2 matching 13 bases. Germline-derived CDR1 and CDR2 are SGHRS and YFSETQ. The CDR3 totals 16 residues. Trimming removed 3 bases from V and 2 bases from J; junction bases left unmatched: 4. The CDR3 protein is CASSWTSGGLQETQYF. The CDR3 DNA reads TGCGCCAGCAGCTGGACTAGCGGGGGCTTACAAGAGACCCAGTACTTC.

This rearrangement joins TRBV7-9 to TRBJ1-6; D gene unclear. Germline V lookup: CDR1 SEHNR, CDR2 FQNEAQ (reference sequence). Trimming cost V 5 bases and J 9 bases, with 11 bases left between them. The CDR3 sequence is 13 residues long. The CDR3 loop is CASSPPGVSPLHF. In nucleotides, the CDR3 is TGTGCCAGCAGCCCACCCGGGGTTTCACCCCTCCACTTT.